Reported below is one T cell receptor beta chain. These data are taken from a study of blood T cell repertoires in COVID-19. The table came from immunoSEQ multiplex PCR; TCRdb's copy has only in-frame clones and leaves some out. The table records 320,000 or so clones, 85% of them present only once. Deletions cut 3 bases from V and 6 bases from J, with 11 bases between. Germline CDR1 and CDR2: MDHEN and SYDVKM. This CDR3 is 13 amino acids long. V usage is TRBV28 and J usage is TRBJ1-2; tentative D call: TRBD1 (6 bases). The source material was PBMCs or T cells enriched from blood (not recorded which). The clonotype originates from a woman aged 25 to 39 who had been exposed to COVID-19. CDR3 coding DNA: TGTGCCAGCAGTTTTTCCGACAGGAATGGCTACACCTTC. Translation gives CASSFSDRNGYTF.